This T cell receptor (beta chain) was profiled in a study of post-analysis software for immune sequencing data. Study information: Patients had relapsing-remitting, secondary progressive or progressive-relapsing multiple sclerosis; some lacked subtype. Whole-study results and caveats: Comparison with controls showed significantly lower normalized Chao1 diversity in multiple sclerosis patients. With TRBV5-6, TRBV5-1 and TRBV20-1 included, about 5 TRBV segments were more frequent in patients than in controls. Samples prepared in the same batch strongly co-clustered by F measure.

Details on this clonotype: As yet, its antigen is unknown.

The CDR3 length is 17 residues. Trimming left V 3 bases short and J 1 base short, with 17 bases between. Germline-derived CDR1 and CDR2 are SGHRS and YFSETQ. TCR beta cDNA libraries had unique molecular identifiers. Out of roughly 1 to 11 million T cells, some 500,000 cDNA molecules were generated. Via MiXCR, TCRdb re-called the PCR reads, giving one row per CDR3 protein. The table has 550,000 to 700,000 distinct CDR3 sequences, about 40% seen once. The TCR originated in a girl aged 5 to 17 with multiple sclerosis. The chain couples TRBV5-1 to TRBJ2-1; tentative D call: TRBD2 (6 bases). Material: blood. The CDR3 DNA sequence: TGCGCCAGCAGCTCCACCGCTGGGCGGGGATCCTACAATGAGCAGTTCTTC. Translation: CASSSTAGRGSYNEQFF.